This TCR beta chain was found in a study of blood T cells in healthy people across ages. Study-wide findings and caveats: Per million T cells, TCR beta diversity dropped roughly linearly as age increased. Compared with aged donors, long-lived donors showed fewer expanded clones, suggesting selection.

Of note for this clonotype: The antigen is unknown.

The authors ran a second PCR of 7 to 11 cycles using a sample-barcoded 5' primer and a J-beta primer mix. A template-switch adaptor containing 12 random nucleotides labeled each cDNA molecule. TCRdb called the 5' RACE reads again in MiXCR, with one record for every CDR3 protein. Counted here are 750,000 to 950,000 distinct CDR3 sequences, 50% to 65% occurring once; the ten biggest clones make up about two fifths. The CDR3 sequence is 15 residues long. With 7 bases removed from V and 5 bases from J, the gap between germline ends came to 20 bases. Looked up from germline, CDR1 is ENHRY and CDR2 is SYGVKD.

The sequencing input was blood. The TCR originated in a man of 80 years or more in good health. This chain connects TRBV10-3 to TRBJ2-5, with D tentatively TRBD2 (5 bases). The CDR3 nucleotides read TGTGCCATCATGAAACCTGGCGGAGCGGCGGAGACCCAGTACTTC. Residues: CAIMKPGGAAETQYF.